This T cell receptor beta chain was retrieved from a study of primary melanoma T cells and metastatic recurrence. Whole-study findings and limits: Tumor T-cell fraction reportedly predicted progression-free survival independently. The authors suggested a successful antitumor T-cell response can exist in primary melanoma.

The table came from immunoSEQ multiplex PCR; TCRdb's copy has only in-frame clones and leaves some out. The sample includes 450 to 550 clones, under 90% of them seen just once. A word on this clone: What it binds is unknown.

From germline, CDR1 is GTSNPN and CDR2 SVGIG (reference sequence). Trimming stripped 4 bases from V and 0 bases from J, with 10 bases between. The CDR3 loop spans 14 amino acids. Each patient's primary melanoma had been removed surgically, with risk of metastatic recurrence. This clonotype originated in a human donor with melanoma. Source material: melanoma tumor tissue. The genes are TRBV30 and TRBJ2-4; D is perhaps TRBD2 (6 bases). CDR3 region: CAWTPGLAKNIQYF. The CDR3 coding sequence is TGTGCCTGGACCCCGGGACTAGCCAAAAACATTCAGTACTTC. The full variable domain, in which reference TRBV30 and TRBJ2-4 provide the parts outside the CDR3, is SQTIHQWPATLVQPVGSPLSLECTVEGTSNPNLYWYRQAAGRGLQLLFYSVGIGQISSEVPQNLSASRPQDRQFILSSKKLLLSDSGFYLCAWTPGLAKNIQYFGAGTRLSVL.